This T cell receptor beta chain was captured by sequencing in a study of blood T cell repertoires in COVID-19. Study at large: Italy, Spain and the United States were the sources of the convalescent and acute COVID-19 samples.

Per the authors' pipeline: Estimation of nucleated cell counts relied on the amplification of reference gene primers. Some clones are missing from TCRdb's copy, which holds only in-frame ones; the method was immunoSEQ multiplex PCR. D and trimming were read from the DNA, whereas the V and J calls and clone size are those reported in that table. The repertoire holds a few hundred thousand clones, with roughly 90% as singletons. Sample: peripheral blood. This clonotype was obtained from a man in his forties or fifties with acute or convalescent COVID-19.

The CDR3 spells CASSQDRSALNEQFF. The CDR3 coding sequence is TGCGCCAGCAGCCAAGATCGAAGCGCCCTCAATGAGCAGTTCTTC. The V gene is TRBV4-1, the J gene TRBJ2-1, with D hard to call. The CDR3 contains 15 residues. Germline values: CDR1 MGHRA, CDR2 YSYEKL. V gave up 0 bases and J gave up 6 bases, with 12 bases separating them.